Described below is a single T cell receptor (beta chain) sequence and its context. One base away lies a much larger clone, so this may be a sequencing read error. These data originate in a study of molecular identifiers for immune sequencing clone quantification. One entry per CDR3 protein, called by TCRdb with MiXCR from the PCR reads. Altogether 490,000 or so distinct CDR3 sequences are present, about 25% being singletons, with the ten largest covering roughly 0.77%. The CDR3 has 14 amino acids. Germline CDR1 is MGHDK and CDR2 is SYGVNS. V shed 3 bases and J shed 2 bases, with 9 bases lying between them.

This clonotype originated in a human donor in good health. Some libraries in this study had Jurkat cell RNA spiked in. Sequencing input: naive CD8+ T cells from blood, with Jurkat cell RNA spiked in. Subset in this sample: FACS-sorted CD8+CD4-CCR7+CD45RA+ naive T cells. V gene TRBV25-1 combines with J gene TRBJ2-3; tentative D call: TRBD1 (5 bases). The CDR3 DNA is TGTGCCAGCAGTGAGGACAAATACACAGATACGCAGTATTTT. It codes for CASSEDKYTDTQYF. Based on the CDR3 plus reference TRBV25-1 and TRBJ2-3, the full variable domain is EADIYQTPRYLVIGTGKKITLECSQTMGHDKMYWYQQDPGMELHLIHYSYGVNSTEKGDLSSESTVSRIRTEHFPLTLESARPSHTSQYLCASSEDKYTDTQYFGPGTRLTVL.